The 28 T cell receptor beta chains listed next were all sequenced from one sample in a study of blood T cell repertoires in COVID-19. Profiled with immunoSEQ multiplex PCR; TCRdb holds only in-frame clones, not every one. The data contain over 250,000 clones, about 89% of them singletons. The specimen was PBMCs or T cells enriched from blood (not recorded which). Receptor source: a man aged 35-49 years who had recovered from COVID-19.

For the CDR3, the DNA is TGTGCCAGCAGTAAACAGGGTGAGACAGATACGCAGTATTTT. This encodes CASSKQGETDTQYF. This chain joins TRBV6-4 and TRBJ2-3; tentative D call: TRBD1 (6 bases). The germline CDR1 and CDR2 sequences are MRHNA and SNTAGT. The V gene lost 5 bases and the J gene lost 3 bases, with 12 bases spanning the gap. The CDR3 has 14 residues.

The chain uses TRBV2 and TRBJ1-5; 8 nucleotides align to TRBD1. Germline loops: CDR1 SNHLY, CDR2 FYNNEI. The CDR3 runs to 13 residues. V lost 9 bases and J lost 9; bases outside the gene matches: 10. The CDR3 DNA reads TGTGCCAGTAAATCCGGGACAGGAAGGCCCCAGCATTTT. It is translated as CASKSGTGRPQHF.

This clone showed up just once. CDR3 nucleotide sequence: TGTGCCAGCAGCTTATCCGGGGACACCACAGATACGCAGTATTTT. Translated, it gives CASSLSGDTTDTQYF. V usage is TRBV7-9 and J usage is TRBJ2-3, with D possibly matching TRBD1 (6 bases). Trimming took off 2 bases at V and 2 bases at J, with 11 bases between the two ends. Germline V gives CDR1 SEHNR, CDR2 FQNEAQ (reference sequence). The CDR3 length is 15 residues.

The chain has TRBV7-8 and TRBJ1-3; D not resolved. V gave up 0 bases and J gave up 3 bases, with 15 bases separating them. Germline-derived CDR1 and CDR2 are SGHVS and FQNEAQ. CDR3 length equals 17 residues. CDR3 DNA: TGTGCCAGCAGCTTAGCGGCGGGATGGAACAGTGGAAACACCATATATTTT. This codes for CASSLAAGWNSGNTIYF.

The chain is built from TRBV19 and TRBJ1-2; 7 nucleotides line up with TRBD1. The V and J ends lost 5 bases and 8 bases, in that order; junction bases with no gene match: 20. Germline values: CDR1 LNHDA, CDR2 SQIVND (reference sequence). The CDR3 loop spans 17 amino acids. In DNA form, the CDR3 reads TGTGCCAGTAGTGCTAGGACAGGTTCAGCTTTCGCAAAAGGCTACACCTTC. Translating gives CASSARTGSAFAKGYTF.

The chain is built from TRBV5-4 and TRBJ2-3, with TRBD2 matching 10 bases. Germline V gene sequence: CDR1 SGHNT, CDR2 YYREEE (reference sequence). The CDR3 spans 16 residues. After removal of 0 bases from V and 3 bases from J, the junction contained 4 bases not matched to a gene. The CDR3 loop is CASSLEVAGGTDTQYF. CDR3 sequence (DNA): TGTGCCAGCAGCTTGGAAGTAGCGGGAGGTACAGATACGCAGTATTTT.

V is TRBV7-9 and J is TRBJ1-2; D is unresolved. Per the germline V gene, CDR1 is SEHNR and CDR2 is FQNEAQ (reference sequence). The CDR3 covers 13 residues. Trimming took 4 bases from V and 2 from J, leaving 8 bases between them. CDR3 coding DNA: TGTGCCAGCAGCTCTACAGTCAACTATGGCTACACCTTC. Protein: CASSSTVNYGYTF.

V and J are TRBV28 and TRBJ1-5, with 7 bases aligning to TRBD1. The V gene's germline CDR1 is MDHEN and CDR2 SYDVKM. Trimming removed 3 bases from V and 1 base from J; junction bases left unmatched: 9. The CDR3 runs to 17 residues. CDR3: CASSFSFGTASNQPQHF. The CDR3 region has the DNA TGTGCCAGCAGTTTTTCTTTCGGGACAGCAAGCAATCAGCCCCAGCATTTT.

The gene calls are TRBV7-2 and TRBJ1-5; D remains ambiguous. Trimming removed 0 bases at V and 6 bases at J, with 15 bases between. This CDR3 comprises 16 residues. The germline V gene has CDR1 SGHTA and CDR2 FQGNSA. CDR3 sequence: CASSLAGGGLGQPQHF. For the CDR3, the DNA is TGTGCCAGCAGCTTAGCGGGAGGAGGACTAGGTCAGCCCCAGCATTTT.

This chain links TRBV12-3 or TRBV12-4 with TRBJ2-7; no firm D call. Deletions cut 5 bases from V and 3 bases from J, with 5 bases between. This CDR3 contains 11 residues. The CDR3 sequence is CASSTSYEQYF. The CDR3 DNA follows: TGTGCCAGCAGTACGAGCTACGAGCAGTACTTC.

V and J are TRBV18 and TRBJ1-5, with D perhaps matching TRBD1 (5 bases). V lost 2 bases and J 6 bases, leaving 14 bases between the germline ends. Germline V lookup: CDR1 KGHSH, CDR2 LQKENI. The CDR3 totals 15 residues. Here the CDR3 DNA reads TGTGCCAGCTCACCAGGAGGGGCAGGGATTCAGCCCCAGCATTTT. This encodes CASSPGGAGIQPQHF.

This chain connects TRBV27 to TRBJ2-3; tentative D call: TRBD2 (5 bases). Germline V CDR1 and CDR2: MNHEY, SMNVEV (reference sequence). CDR3 length: 14 amino acids. Trimming cost V 3 bases and J 4 bases, with 11 bases left between them. This CDR3 is CASSFLPGADTQYF. The CDR3 DNA follows: TGTGCCAGCAGTTTCCTCCCCGGGGCAGATACGCAGTATTTT.

The CDR3 nucleotides read TGTGCCAGTACCCCGCCAGGGGGCTATTGGGATAGCAATCAGCCCCAGCATTTT. This encodes CASTPPGGYWDSNQPQHF. The V and J genes are TRBV19 and TRBJ1-5, with 8 bases fitting TRBD1. Per the germline V gene, CDR1 is LNHDA and CDR2 is SQIVND (reference sequence). The ends lost 7 bases at V and 0 bases at J; junction bases unmatched: 14. This CDR3 spans 18 amino acids.

The rearrangement links TRBV5-4 to TRBJ1-2, with a tentative D call TRBD1 (5 bases). Looked up from germline, CDR1 is SGHNT and CDR2 is YYREEE (reference sequence). Deletions cut 6 bases from V and 0 bases from J, with 15 bases between. CDR3 size: 15 residues. CDR3 residues: CASTLTRQTNYGYTF. In nucleotides, the CDR3 is TGTGCCAGCACCCTTACCCGACAGACTAACTATGGCTACACCTTC.

This chain joins TRBV21-1 and TRBJ2-5; no check of the table's D call, TRBD2, against the DNA was made. TRBV21-1 is shown as a pseudogene. The CDR3 spans 17 residues. The CDR3 DNA follows: TGTGCCAGCATCCTGGGACTAGCGGGAGGGATCCAAGAGACCCAGTACTTC. Translated, it gives CASILGLAGGIQETQYF.

V is TRBV5-1 and J is TRBJ1-4; D is possibly TRBD1 (5 bases). With 0 bases removed from V and 8 bases from J, the gap between germline ends came to 26 bases. Germline loops: CDR1 SGHRS, CDR2 YFSETQ. This CDR3 has 19 residues. The CDR3 DNA reads as TGCGCCAGCAGCTTGGCCCAAACGTACCGCGGGGGTCTAGGGGAAAAACTGTTTTTT. Protein product: CASSLAQTYRGGLGEKLFF. Supplemented by reference TRBV5-1 and TRBJ1-4, the full variable domain reads KAGVTQTPRYLIKTRGQQVTLSCSPISGHRSVSWYQQTPGQGLQFLFEYFSETQRNKGNFPGRFSGRQFSNSRSEMNVSTLELGDSALYLCASSLAQTYRGGLGEKLFFGSGTQLSVL.

The genes are TRBV14 and TRBJ2-7; TRBD2 is a possible D gene (5 bases). Germline V lookup: CDR1 SGHDN, CDR2 FVKESK. The CDR3 length is 17 residues. V lost 0 bases and J lost 0, with 15 bases in between. CDR3 in DNA: TGTGCCAGCAGCCAAGATCAGAGGCAGCGGAGCTCCTACGAGCAGTACTTC. Translated: CASSQDQRQRSSYEQYF.

This clone was seen once. The gene calls are TRBV6-5 and TRBJ2-5; D is possibly TRBD1 (6 bases). There are 13 residues in the CDR3. Trimming stripped 8 bases from V and 4 bases from J, with 14 bases between. CDR1 and CDR2 (germline): MNHEY, SVGAGI. In nucleotides, the CDR3 is TGTGCCAGCGAACAGGGTCCTCGAGAGACCCAGTACTTC. Translated: CASEQGPRETQYF.

The V gene is TRBV19, the J gene TRBJ2-1; 8 bases fit TRBD2. In germline, CDR1 is LNHDA, CDR2 SQIVND (reference sequence). This CDR3 spans 15 amino acids. Germline trimming cut 9 bases from V and 3 bases from J; bases unmatched to any gene: 10. CDR3 DNA sequence: TGTGCCAGCAGTCCCACTAGCGGAGTCTACAATGAGCAGTTCTTC. Amino acid sequence: CASSPTSGVYNEQFF.

This sequence joins TRBV5-4 and TRBJ1-5; weak D call: TRBD1 (6 bases). This CDR3 comprises 17 residues. CDR1 and CDR2 from the germline V gene are SGHNT and YYREEE (reference sequence). Trimming took 3 bases from V and 0 from J, leaving 16 bases between them. CDR3 bases: TGTGCCAGCAGCTGCACTCGGACAGCGTATAGCAATCAGCCCCAGCATTTT. Translated, it gives CASSCTRTAYSNQPQHF.

V usage is TRBV7-9 and J usage is TRBJ2-1; maybe TRBD1 (6 bases). The CDR3 contains 18 residues. Germline lookup yields CDR1 SEHNR and CDR2 FQNEAQ (reference sequence). Trimming removed 2 bases at V and 5 bases at J, with 22 bases between. CDR3: CASSLRGYRALRDNEQFF. CDR3 coding DNA: TGTGCCAGCAGCTTAAGAGGGTACAGGGCTTTGAGGGACAATGAGCAGTTCTTC.

V and J are TRBV9 and TRBJ2-5; D is perhaps TRBD1 (6 bases). The germline V and J ends were trimmed by 3 bases and 1 base, with 16 bases remaining between them. The CDR3 has 16 amino acids. Per germline, CDR1 SGDLS and CDR2 YYNGEE. CDR3 bases: TGTGCCAGCAGCGCACAGGGAGCGGTTCCCCAAGAGACCCAGTACTTC. The encoded protein is CASSAQGAVPQETQYF.

The chain recombines TRBV9 with TRBJ2-1, with 10 bases lining up with TRBD2. The ends lost 3 bases at V and 9 bases at J; junction bases unmatched: 24. The germline CDR1 and CDR2 sequences are SGDLS and YYNGEE. This CDR3 has 20 residues. CDR3: CASSDQGLGLAGVGSSEQFF. The CDR3 DNA follows: TGTGCCAGCAGCGACCAGGGGCTGGGGCTAGCGGGAGTAGGCAGCAGTGAGCAGTTCTTC. The full variable domain, rest sourced from reference TRBV9 and TRBJ2-1, is DSGVTQTPKHLITATGQRVTLRCSPRSGDLSVYWYQQSLDQGLQFLIQYYNGEERAKGNILERFSAQQFPDLHSELNLSSLELGDSALYFCASSDQGLGLAGVGSSEQFFGPGTRLTVL.

The V gene is TRBV18, the J gene TRBJ1-1; a possible D gene is TRBD1 (5 bases). CDR1 and CDR2 (germline): KGHSH, LQKENI. The CDR3 extends over 12 amino acids. V lost 2 bases and J 10 bases, leaving 11 bases between the germline ends. For the CDR3, the DNA is TGTGCCAGCTCACCATTGCAGGGTACAGCTTTCTTT. Encoded protein: CASSPLQGTAFF.

This clone was counted between two and nine times. The genes are TRBV5-6 and TRBJ2-1; TRBD1 matches at 7 bases. This CDR3 has 15 amino acids. Germline assignment: CDR1 SGHDT and CDR2 YYEEEE. V shed 2 bases, J shed 2 bases, and the junction held 4 bases outside the gene matches. The CDR3 spells CASSFGDRAYNEQFF. The CDR3 nucleotides are TGTGCCAGCAGCTTCGGGGACAGAGCCTACAATGAGCAGTTCTTC.

This clone has only a few counts. This chain links TRBV5-8 with TRBJ1-5; the D gene is possibly TRBD1 (5 bases). In germline, CDR1 is SGHTS, CDR2 YDEGEE. V was pared by 0 bases and J by 5 bases, with 9 bases between. There are 14 residues in the CDR3. This CDR3 reads CASSLGQGDQPQHF. As DNA, the CDR3 is TGTGCCAGCAGCTTGGGGCAGGGTGATCAGCCCCAGCATTTT.

This sequence joins TRBV3-1 (or the pseudogene TRBV3-2) and TRBJ2-2, with 16 bases identical to TRBD2. Germline V gene sequence: CDR1 LGHDT, CDR2 YNNKEL (reference sequence). J gave up 5 bases and V 1 base, and 19 bases lay outside the gene matches. This CDR3 has 23 amino acids. The CDR3 spells CASSQAPRYRGLAGGPRTGELFF. The CDR3 bases are TGTGCCAGCAGCCAAGCGCCAAGATACCGGGGACTAGCGGGAGGGCCTAGGACCGGGGAGCTGTTTTTT.

The chain has TRBV4-2 and TRBJ2-3; 8 nucleotides line up with TRBD2. Germline CDR1 reads LGHNA; CDR2 reads YNFKEQ. The CDR3 consists of 18 residues. V lost 0 bases, J lost 3 bases, and 11 bases stayed unmatched. DNA of the CDR3: TGTGCCAGCAGCCAAGATCCCGTTAGGGGACTAGGGACAGATACGCAGTATTTT. It codes for CASSQDPVRGLGTDTQYF.